What follows is one TCR beta chain and its context. The CDR3 length is 16 residues. J lost 4 bases, V lost 5 bases, and 13 bases had no gene match. Germline V gene lookup returns CDR1 SQVTM and CDR2 ANQGSEA. This sample was included in a study of response to subunit inactivated influenza vaccine. Each CDR3 protein gets one entry after TCRdb re-called the RT-PCR reads with MiXCR. Of around 600,000 distinct CDR3 sequences listed, approximately 11% are singletons. These data were also reused for a study on T cells expressing NK-cell markers. That work states: The TCR beta cDNA came from 5'RACE template switching with UMIs.

The clonotype originates from a man aged 45 to 65 who received an inactivated influenza vaccine. J is TRBJ2-3 and V is TRBV29-1; TRBD1 aligns across 9 bases. The sample in question was PBMCs from blood, obtained on the day of vaccination. In DNA, the CDR3 is TGCAGCGTTTTGGTTTGGAGACAGGGGGTCCCAGATACGCAGTATTTT. Its translation: CSVLVWRQGVPDTQYF.